Listed here are 14 T cell receptor beta chains from one sample, sequenced in a study of blood T cells in healthy people across ages. Together with a sample-barcoded 5' primer, a J-beta primer mix was included in a second PCR lasting about 7 to 11 cycles. TCRdb reanalysed the 5' RACE reads using MiXCR and keeps one entry per CDR3 protein. The sample records 700,000 to 900,000 distinct CDR3 sequences, more than 25% being singletons. The same specimen was also included in a second study, on T cells of mothers and their children.

Sequencing input: blood. The receptors originated from a boy aged 5-17 years in good health.

With respect to this clonotype: At one end the junction does not follow the germline gene, possibly because of a read error. This chain joins TRBV2 and TRBJ2-2; tentatively, D is TRBD1 (5 bases). The CDR3 runs 13 residues. Germline V gives CDR1 SNHLY, CDR2 FYNNEI. The CDR3 loop is CVSSPGIDRELFF. CDR3 in DNA: TGTGTCAGCAGTCCAGGGATCGATCGGGAGCTGTTTTTT. Full variable domain (missing parts from reference TRBV2 and TRBJ2-2): EPEVTQTPSHQVTQMGQEVILRCVPISNHLYFYWYRQILGQKVEFLVSFYNNEISEKSEIFDDQFSVERPDGSNFTLKIRSTKLEDSAMYFCVSSPGIDRELFFGEGSRLTVL.

The chain recombines TRBV29-1 with TRBJ1-1; no clear D gene. Germline V gene data show CDR1 as SQVTM and CDR2 as ANQGSEA. CDR3 length: 13 amino acids. The V gene lost 3 bases and the J gene lost 2 bases, with 10 bases spanning the gap. The CDR3 spells CSVDTDLNTEAFF. CDR3 nucleotide sequence: TGCAGCGTTGACACAGACCTAAACACTGAAGCTTTCTTT.

This clonotype was counted once. A read error may account for a junction end that differs from germline. The chain links TRBV20-1 to TRBJ1-3, with a tentative D call TRBD1 (5 bases). Germline values: CDR1 DFQATT, CDR2 SNEGSKA (reference sequence). The CDR3 runs 14 residues. The CDR3 bases are TGCAGTGCCAGAGATCCAGGGACTGGAAACACCATATATTTT. Its translation: CSARDPGTGNTIYF.

This clonotype occurred a few times. V usage is TRBV24-1 and J usage is TRBJ2-5, with TRBD1 matching over 7 bases. This CDR3 region has 15 residues. CDR1 is KGHDR and CDR2 is SFDVKD in the germline V gene. V lost 4 bases, J lost 2 bases, and 6 bases stayed unmatched. CDR3 residues: CATSETGALQETQYF. CDR3 bases: TGTGCCACCAGTGAAACAGGGGCCCTACAAGAGACCCAGTACTTC.

This chain uses TRBV6-1 with TRBJ2-5, with 8 bases that match TRBD2. With the DNA end fitting TRBJ2-1 better, the J assignment may be wrong. Germline loops: CDR1 MNHNS, CDR2 SASEGT. This CDR3 is built from 16 residues. DNA for the CDR3: TGTGCCAGCAGTGGAAGGGGGTCTAGCGGGCCCAATGAGCAGTTCTTC. This translates into CASSGRGSSGPNEQFF.

The rearrangement uses TRBV15 and TRBJ2-2; D might be TRBD1 or TRBD2, each matching 5 bases. Per the germline V gene, CDR1 is LNHNV and CDR2 is YYDKDF (reference sequence). CDR3 length: 16 amino acids. The V gene lost 0 bases and the J gene lost 4 bases, with 12 bases spanning the gap. The CDR3 bases are TGTGCCACCAGCAGAGAGACCCGGGGCCTCACCGGGGAGCTGTTTTTT. As protein: CATSRETRGLTGELFF.

The chain is built from TRBV28 and TRBJ1-4; D call uncertain. Trimming removed 3 bases from V and 0 bases from J, with 11 bases in between. Germline CDR1 reads MDHEN; CDR2 reads SYDVKM. The CDR3 contains 16 residues. In nucleotides, the CDR3 is TGTGCCAGCAGTTTTCGCCAGACCCCAACTAATGAAAAACTGTTTTTT. Its protein product is CASSFRQTPTNEKLFF.

The chain links TRBV9 to TRBJ1-6, with no clear D. V shed 0 bases and J shed 11 bases, with 6 bases lying between them. The CDR3 length is 12 residues. Per germline, CDR1 SGDLS and CDR2 YYNGEE. CDR3 nucleotides: TGTGCCAGCAGCGTAGAAGGTACACCCCTCCACTTT. Translation gives CASSVEGTPLHF.

The chain is built from TRBV11-3 and TRBJ2-2; no definite D call. The CDR3 has 14 residues. Germline values: CDR1 SGHNT, CDR2 YENEEA. V was cut by 5 bases and J by 4 bases, with 11 bases left in between. CDR3 sequence: CASSVGSPTGELFF. In nucleotides, the CDR3 is TGTGCCAGCAGCGTTGGGTCTCCCACCGGGGAGCTGTTTTTT.

The V call is TRBV5-1, the J call TRBJ2-1; D uncertain. The CDR3 totals 14 residues. V gave up 4 bases and J gave up 8 bases, with 16 bases separating them. Germline-derived CDR1 and CDR2 are SGHRS and YFSETQ. The CDR3 sequence is CASSPSWANHEQFF. The CDR3 DNA sequence: TGCGCCAGCAGCCCGAGTTGGGCGAATCATGAGCAGTTCTTC.

With regard to this clonotype: A much larger clonotype is one base distant, so this may be a read error. This sequence joins TRBV3-1 and TRBJ2-1; no clear D gene. Germline V gene lookup returns CDR1 LGHDT and CDR2 YNNKEL (reference sequence). The CDR3 extends over 16 amino acids. The germline V and J ends were trimmed by 2 bases and 1 base, with 12 bases remaining between them. DNA for the CDR3: TGTGCCAGCAGCCAAAAAGGCGCGGTGTCCTACAATGAGCAGTTCTTC. Protein: CASSQKGAVSYNEQFF.

The J gene is TRBJ2-1, the V gene TRBV24-1, with a tentative D call TRBD1 (6 bases). V was clipped by 3 bases and J by 8 bases, with 13 bases between them. The CDR3 length is 14 residues. CDR1 KGHDR and CDR2 SFDVKD come from the germline V gene. The CDR3 DNA follows: TGTGCCACCAGTGATGGGGGACACGACGATGAGCAGTTCTTC. Encoded protein: CATSDGGHDDEQFF.

This clonotype was seen more than once but under ten times. The chain recombines TRBV10-3 with TRBJ1-2; D gene uncertain. The V end lost 0 bases, the J end lost 7 bases, and 12 bases lay between the germline ends. The germline V gene has CDR1 ENHRY and CDR2 SYGVKD. The CDR3 is 14 residues long. CDR3 sequence: CAISESSAPSGYTF. The DNA of the CDR3 is TGTGCCATCAGTGAGTCCTCGGCCCCATCTGGCTACACCTTC.

This clonotype was seen only once. The rearrangement links TRBV20-1 to TRBJ2-4, with 7 bases that match TRBD2. The CDR3 contains 13 residues. Germline loops: CDR1 DFQATT, CDR2 SNEGSKA (reference sequence). J lost 5 bases, V lost 3 bases, and 4 bases had no gene match. The CDR3 region is CSARKAGQNIQYF. The CDR3 coding sequence is TGCAGTGCTAGGAAAGCGGGGCAAAACATTCAGTACTTC.